These 10 T cell receptor beta chains originate from one sample sequenced in a study of regulatory T cells in long-lasting Graves disease. Stated time point: newly diagnosed GD, antithyroid drugs for less than 3 months. TCR sequences were obtained from RNA taken from PBMCs. Arm-PCR of CDR3 regions with iRepertoire HTBI primers generated TCR beta libraries. TCRdb ran MiXCR on the multiplex PCR reads and lists one entry per CDR3 protein. The sample includes some 400,000 distinct CDR3 sequences, approximately 15% of them seen just once. This sample also appeared in a second study, on T cells in Graves' hyperthyroidism and ophthalmopathy.

The material sequenced was peripheral blood mononuclear cells (PBMCs), taken at new diagnosis, from a patient treated with antithyroid drugs. All receptors come from a woman aged 25 to 45 with Graves disease.

The chain recombines TRBV24-1 with TRBJ2-2; 12 nucleotides align to TRBD2. Unmatched junction bases numbered 5, after V lost 3 bases and J lost 4 bases. Germline V gene data show CDR1 as KGHDR and CDR2 as SFDVKD. The CDR3 has 17 amino acids. In DNA, the CDR3 is TGTGCCACCAGTGATCTAGCGGGAGGGCCGAGCACCGGGGAGCTGTTTTTT. Translating gives CATSDLAGGPSTGELFF.

About this clonotype itself: Since a far larger clone is one base different, this is likely a read error. This chain joins TRBV12-3 or TRBV12-4 and TRBJ2-7; TRBD2 is a possible D gene (5 bases). The CDR3 contains 17 residues. Here the CDR3 DNA reads TGTGCCAGCAGCCAAGATCCGCCCGGACTGGCCACCTACGAGCGGTACTTC. It codes for CASSQDPPGLATYERYF.

This clonotype has a count of ten or more. The chain combines TRBV28 with TRBJ2-2, with 7 bases that match TRBD2. The CDR3 loop spans 15 amino acids. The germline V gene encodes CDR1 MDHEN and CDR2 SYDVKM. The V segment lost 3 bases and the J segment 1 base; nucleotides outside the gene matches: 2. The CDR3, as DNA: TGTGCCAGCAGTTTTGGGGGGGTGAACACCGGGGAGCTGTTTTTT. This gives the protein CASSFGGVNTGELFF. The entire variable domain, with the rest obtained from reference TRBV28 and TRBJ2-2, is as follows: DVKVTQSSRYLVKRTGEKVFLECVQDMDHENMFWYRQDPGLGLRLIYFSYDVKMKEKGDIPEGYSVSREKKERFSLILESASTNQTSMYLCASSFGGVNTGELFFGEGSRLTVL.

This clonotype was recorded a few times. V and J are TRBV27 and TRBJ1-2, with unresolved D. Between the trimmed V and J ends, which lost 3 bases and 4 bases, there was a span of 15 bases. CDR3 length: 15 amino acids. Germline assignment: CDR1 MNHEY and CDR2 SMNVEV (reference sequence). CDR3 loop: CASSFSGGPVYGYTF. CDR3 nucleotide sequence: TGTGCCAGCAGTTTTAGCGGTGGACCGGTCTATGGCTACACCTTC.

In its sample, this clonotype was seen a few times. A read error may explain this, as a much larger clone is one base away. This chain joins TRBV11-2 and TRBJ2-5, with TRBD2 identical over 11 bases. The V and J ends lost 3 bases and 5 bases, in that order; junction bases with no gene match: 8. This CDR3 is built from 16 residues. Germline lookup yields CDR1 SGHAT and CDR2 FQNNGV. The CDR3 protein is CASSFASGRLRETQYF. The CDR3 region has the DNA TGTGCCAGCAGCTTTGCTAGCGGGAGGTTGAGGGAGACCCAGTACTTC.

Ten or more counts support this clonotype. The J gene is TRBJ2-1, the V gene TRBV11-1; 8 nucleotides agree with TRBD2. This CDR3 is 16 amino acids long. Germline lookup yields CDR1 SGHAT and CDR2 FQDESV (reference sequence). V dropped 5 bases and J dropped 0; count of bases not matched to a gene: 6. DNA of the CDR3: TGTGCCAGCAGCCAGAGGCGGGAGGTCTCCTACAATGAGCAGTTCTTC. Residues: CASSQRREVSYNEQFF.

This clonotype was detected ten times or more. The chain uses TRBV29-1 and TRBJ2-7, with 10 bases aligning to TRBD2. The germline V gene has CDR1 SQVTM and CDR2 ANQGSEA. This CDR3 spans 15 amino acids. V trimming: 4 bases; J trimming: 2 bases; junction bases outside the gene matches: 8. The CDR3 loop is CSVGDRTSGTYEQYF. The CDR3 DNA sequence: TGCAGCGTTGGAGATAGGACTAGCGGAACCTACGAGCAGTACTTC.

This clonotype was seen at least ten times. The V call is TRBV12-3 or TRBV12-4, the J call TRBJ1-5, with 8 bases aligning to TRBD1. The CDR3 is 16 amino acids. Trimming cost V 6 bases and J 6 bases; bases outside gene matches: 13. The CDR3 DNA sequence: TGTGCCAGCAGCCCTACGGGCCAGGGGGCGGTTCAGCCCCAGCATTTT. This encodes CASSPTGQGAVQPQHF.

The genes are TRBV7-2 and TRBJ2-7, with 10 bases identical to TRBD2. Germline V gives CDR1 SGHTA, CDR2 FQGNSA. V gave up 3 bases and J gave up 4 bases; unmatched junction bases: 6. The CDR3 runs 15 residues. CDR3 DNA sequence: TGTGCCAGCAGCTTCGCGTCTAGCGGGAGATACGAGCAGTACTTC. Amino acids: CASSFASSGRYEQYF.

This clonotype was found a few times. The chain combines TRBV4-1 with TRBJ2-7, with D perhaps TRBD1 (6 bases). CDR1 is MGHRA and CDR2 is YSYEKL in the germline V gene. This CDR3 is built from 16 residues. V shed 4 bases and J shed 3 bases, with 19 bases lying between them. The CDR3 DNA follows: TGCGCCAGCAGCCTGAGGCAGGACAGTGTAAACTACGAGCAGTACTTC. This codes for CASSLRQDSVNYEQYF.